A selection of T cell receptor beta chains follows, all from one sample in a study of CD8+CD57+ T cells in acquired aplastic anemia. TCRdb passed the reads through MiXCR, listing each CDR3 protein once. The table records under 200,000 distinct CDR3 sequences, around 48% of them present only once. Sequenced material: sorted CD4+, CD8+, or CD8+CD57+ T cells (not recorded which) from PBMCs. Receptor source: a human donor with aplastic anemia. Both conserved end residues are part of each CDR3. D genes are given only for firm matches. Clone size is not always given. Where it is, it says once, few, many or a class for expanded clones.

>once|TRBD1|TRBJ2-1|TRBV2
CASRAGQGVHEQFF
TGTGCCAGCAGGGCGGGACAGGGAGTACATGAGCAGTTCTTC
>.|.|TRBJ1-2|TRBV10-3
CASSYAGKNYGYTF
TGTGCCAGCAGTTACGCAGGGAAAAACTATGGCTACACCTTC
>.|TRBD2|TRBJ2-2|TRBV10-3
CASRGERELFF
TGTGCCAGCCGGGGGGAAAGGGAGCTGTTTTTT
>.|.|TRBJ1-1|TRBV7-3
CASSLTGWGEAFF
TGTGCCAGCAGCTTAACAGGCTGGGGTGAAGCTTTCTTT
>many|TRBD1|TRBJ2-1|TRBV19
CASRLSGTGSNEQFF
TGTGCCAGTAGGCTTTCCGGGACAGGAAGCAATGAGCAGTTCTTC
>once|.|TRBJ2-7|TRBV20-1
CSARTGTPARYEQYF
TGCAGTGCTAGAACGGGGACTCCCGCTAGATACGAGCAGTACTTC
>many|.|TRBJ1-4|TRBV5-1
CASRIRVSNEKLFF
TGCGCCAGCAGGATCAGGGTCTCCAATGAAAAACTGTTTTTT
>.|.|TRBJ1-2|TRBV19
CASRNTDGYTF
TGTGCCAGTAGGAATACAGATGGCTACACCTTC
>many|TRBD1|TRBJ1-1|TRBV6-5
CASKPTGGGNTEAFF
TGTGCCAGCAAACCGACAGGGGGCGGGAACACTGAAGCTTTCTTT
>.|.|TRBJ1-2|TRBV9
CASGAPSRVANYGYTF
TGTGCCAGCGGCGCCCCTTCGCGGGTGGCCAACTATGGCTACACCTTC
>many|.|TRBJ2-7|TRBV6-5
CASSYSSGVLYEQYF
TGTGCCAGCAGTTACTCCTCGGGGGTCCTTTACGAGCAGTACTTC
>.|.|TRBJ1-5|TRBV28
CASSQGGSNQPQHF
TGTGCCAGCAGCCAGGGAGGGAGCAATCAGCCCCAGCATTTT
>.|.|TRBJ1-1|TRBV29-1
CSGGGSRTATEAFF
TGCAGCGGTGGAGGCAGTAGGACAGCCACTGAAGCTTTCTTT
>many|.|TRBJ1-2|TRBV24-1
CATSDPGRGYTF
TGTGCCACCAGTGATCCAGGGCGAGGCTACACCTTC
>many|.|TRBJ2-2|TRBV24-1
CATSDTVTNTGELFF
TGTGCCACCAGTGACACGGTAACGAACACCGGGGAGCTGTTTTTT
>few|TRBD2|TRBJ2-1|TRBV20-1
CSARPIRTSGSRGSYNEQFF
TGCAGTGCTAGGCCGATCAGGACTAGCGGGAGTCGGGGCTCCTACAATGAGCAGTTCTTC
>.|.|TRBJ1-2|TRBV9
CASSVGYYGYTF
TGTGCCAGCAGCGTAGGATACTATGGCTACACCTTC
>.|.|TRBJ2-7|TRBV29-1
CSVEDLGGRTTYEQYF
TGCAGCGTTGAAGATCTCGGGGGCCGAACCACCTACGAGCAGTACTTC
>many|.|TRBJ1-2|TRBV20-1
CSAIGGGERYGYTF
TGCAGTGCTATTGGGGGCGGAGAAAGATATGGCTACACCTTC
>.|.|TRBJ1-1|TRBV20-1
CSARSGRVDTEAFF
TGCAGTGCTAGATCCGGGAGGGTGGACACTGAAGCTTTCTTT
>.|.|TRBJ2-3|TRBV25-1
CASSDPLGGSTDTQYF
TGTGCCAGCAGTGATCCCCTGGGAGGTTCCACAGATACGCAGTATTTT
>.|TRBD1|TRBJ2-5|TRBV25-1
CASSATTGSDETQYF
TGTGCCAGCAGTGCCACGACAGGGAGCGATGAGACCCAGTACTTC
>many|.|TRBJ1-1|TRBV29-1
CSVVRTAMNTEAFF
TGCAGCGTCGTGAGGACGGCTATGAACACTGAAGCTTTCTTT
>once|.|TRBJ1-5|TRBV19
CASSKGNSNQPQHF
TGTGCCAGTAGTAAAGGGAATAGCAATCAGCCCCAGCATTTT
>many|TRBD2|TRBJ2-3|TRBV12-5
CASGPGTSVSDTQYF
TGTGCTAGTGGGCCCGGGACTAGCGTGTCAGATACGCAGTATTTT
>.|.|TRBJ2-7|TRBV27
CANSFRGGQVYEQYF
TGTGCCAACAGTTTCAGGGGAGGTCAAGTCTACGAGCAGTACTTC
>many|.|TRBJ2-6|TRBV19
CASYRTGHLSGANVLTF
TGTGCCAGTTATAGGACGGGTCACCTCTCTGGGGCCAACGTCCTGACTTTC
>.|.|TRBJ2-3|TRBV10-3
CAITPGSTDTQYF
TGTGCCATCACCCCTGGCAGCACAGATACGCAGTATTTT
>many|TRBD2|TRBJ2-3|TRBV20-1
CSVNGRVKDTQYF
TGCAGTGTTAACGGGAGGGTCAAAGATACGCAGTATTTT
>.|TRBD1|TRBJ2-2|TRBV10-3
CATIPGTVNTGELFF
TGTGCCACCATCCCCGGGACAGTGAACACCGGGGAGCTGTTTTTT
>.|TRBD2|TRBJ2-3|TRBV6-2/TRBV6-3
CASRASGATDTQYF
TGTGCCAGCAGAGCTAGCGGGGCCACAGATACGCAGTATTTT
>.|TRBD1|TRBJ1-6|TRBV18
CASSPNPPGQGGNSPLHF
TGTGCCAGCTCACCGAACCCCCCAGGACAGGGAGGCAATTCACCCCTCCACTTT
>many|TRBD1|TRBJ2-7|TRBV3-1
CASSRVQGQTRIYEQYF
TGTGCCAGCAGCCGAGTGCAGGGACAGACCAGAATCTACGAGCAGTACTTC
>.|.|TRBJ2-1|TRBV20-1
CSATPGRNEQFF
TGCAGTGCTACTCCAGGCAGGAATGAGCAGTTCTTC
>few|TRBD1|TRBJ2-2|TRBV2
CASRRQGGDTGELFF
TGTGCCAGCAGACGACAGGGGGGGGACACCGGGGAGCTGTTTTTT
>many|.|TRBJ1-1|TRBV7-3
CASSSTGINTEAFF
TGTGCCAGCAGTTCAACAGGGATAAACACTGAAGCTTTCTTT
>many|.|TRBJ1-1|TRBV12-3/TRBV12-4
CASSAGTFEAFF
TGTGCCAGCAGTGCAGGTACATTCGAAGCTTTCTTT
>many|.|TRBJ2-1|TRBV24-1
CATSDLWAGEQFF
TGTGCCACCAGTGATTTATGGGCGGGTGAGCAGTTCTTC
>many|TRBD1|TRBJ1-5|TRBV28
CASSSLTGKGQPQHF
TGTGCCAGCAGTTCCTTGACAGGGAAGGGTCAGCCCCAGCATTTT
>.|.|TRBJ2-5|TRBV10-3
CAISTDRWETQYF
TGTGCCATCAGTACTGACAGGTGGGAGACCCAGTACTTC
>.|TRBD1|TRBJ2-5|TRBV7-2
CASAWRQGSPSF
TGTGCCAGCGCATGGCGACAGGGATCCCCTTCCTTC
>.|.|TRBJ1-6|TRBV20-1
CSARDLGQGYNSPLHF
TGCAGTGCTAGAGATCTTGGTCAGGGGTATAATTCACCCCTCCACTTT
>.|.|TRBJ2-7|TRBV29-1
CSVVFPPGSSNEQYF
TGCAGCGTTGTGTTCCCTCCAGGGTCCTCCAACGAGCAGTACTTC
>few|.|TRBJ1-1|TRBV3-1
CASSQDNVWGAGAFF
TGTGCCAGCAGCCAAGATAATGTTTGGGGAGCTGGGGCTTTCTTT
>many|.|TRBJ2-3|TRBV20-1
CSARESDVTDTQYF
TGCAGTGCTAGAGAGAGCGACGTCACAGATACGCAGTATTTT
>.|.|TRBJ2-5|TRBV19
CASRDSGQETQYF
TGTGCCAGTAGAGACTCTGGCCAAGAGACCCAGTACTTC
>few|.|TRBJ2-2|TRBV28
CASSLGGNTGELFF
TGTGCCAGCAGTTTAGGAGGGAACACCGGGGAGCTGTTTTTT
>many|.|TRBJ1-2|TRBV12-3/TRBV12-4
CASSAGGKGNYGYTF
TGTGCCAGCAGTGCCGGTGGTAAGGGTAACTATGGCTACACCTTC